The rows below give T cell receptor beta chains drawn from one sample of a study of blood T cell repertoires in COVID-19. Data came from immunoSEQ multiplex PCR; TCRdb stores just in-frame clones and leaves some out. The data show fewer than 100,000 clones, 87% seen once. Sequencing used peripheral blood. Every receptor here comes from a human donor in a cohort sampled during active COVID-19. The CDR3 runs from the conserved cysteine through the conserved F or W. Fields, in order: V gene, clone size, J gene, D gene, CDR3 length, CDR3 DNA, CDR3 protein. A D gene is named only where the DNA matches it firmly. The size entry is marked missing in some rows and otherwise reads once, few, many or a size class.

V gene: TRBV5-1; clone size: NA; J gene: TRBJ2-3; D gene: TRBD1; CDR3 length: 15; CDR3 DNA: TGCGCCAGCAGCTTGGCGGGACAGGGGTGGGATACGCAGTATTTT; CDR3 protein: CASSLAGQGWDTQYF
V gene: TRBV7-9; clone size: few; J gene: TRBJ2-1; D gene: NA; CDR3 length: 16; CDR3 DNA: TGTGCCAGCAGCTCAGTGCCGGAGGTTGGAGGCAATGAGCAGTTCTTC; CDR3 protein: CASSSVPEVGGNEQFF
V gene: TRBV19; clone size: NA; J gene: TRBJ1-2; D gene: TRBD1; CDR3 length: 14; CDR3 DNA: TGTGCCAGTACTATGGGACAGGGGGCTAGAGGCTACACCTTC; CDR3 protein: CASTMGQGARGYTF
V gene: TRBV3-1/TRBV3-2; clone size: NA; J gene: TRBJ1-5; D gene: NA; CDR3 length: 15; CDR3 DNA: TGTGCCAGCAGCCAACTTTCGACAGGCAATCAGCCCCAGCATTTT; CDR3 protein: CASSQLSTGNQPQHF
V gene: TRBV6-2/TRBV6-3; clone size: once; J gene: TRBJ2-5; D gene: TRBD2; CDR3 length: 16; CDR3 DNA: TGTGCCAGCAGTTACTCGGAGCGGGAGGGCCGAGAGACCCAGTACTTC; CDR3 protein: CASSYSEREGRETQYF
V gene: TRBV7-2; clone size: NA; J gene: TRBJ2-2; D gene: NA; CDR3 length: 14; CDR3 DNA: TGTGCCAGCAGCCCACTCAATCGGGGCGGGGAGCTGTTTTTT; CDR3 protein: CASSPLNRGGELFF
V gene: TRBV23-1; clone size: NA; J gene: TRBJ1-2; D gene: TRBD1; CDR3 length: 15; CDR3 DNA: TGCGCCAGCAGTCAACCGGGACAGGGAAGATATGGCTACACCTTC; CDR3 protein: CASSQPGQGRYGYTF
V gene: TRBV5-4; clone size: NA; J gene: TRBJ1-1; D gene: TRBD1; CDR3 length: 14; CDR3 DNA: TGTGCCAGCAGCCCATGGCCAGGGGGGACTGAAGCTTTCTTT; CDR3 protein: CASSPWPGGTEAFF
V gene: TRBV19; clone size: NA; J gene: TRBJ1-5; D gene: TRBD1; CDR3 length: 15; CDR3 DNA: TGTGCCAGTAGTATTACAGGGGCCAGCAATCAGCCCCAGCATTTT; CDR3 protein: CASSITGASNQPQHF
V gene: TRBV5-8; clone size: few; J gene: TRBJ2-6; D gene: TRBD1; CDR3 length: 18; CDR3 DNA: TGTGCCAGCAGCTTGGTTGGGACAGGGTTCGGCGGGGCCAACGTCCTGACTTTC; CDR3 protein: CASSLVGTGFGGANVLTF
V gene: TRBV10-2; clone size: NA; J gene: TRBJ1-5; D gene: NA; CDR3 length: 14; CDR3 DNA: TGCGCCAGCAGTGCCACAGATAGCAATCAGCCCCAGCATTTT; CDR3 protein: CASSATDSNQPQHF
V gene: TRBV7-2; clone size: once; J gene: TRBJ2-1; D gene: TRBD2; CDR3 length: 16; CDR3 DNA: TGTGCCAGCAGCTTCCGGGGGGGGAGGCCCCCCAATGAGCAGTTCTTC; CDR3 protein: CASSFRGGRPPNEQFF
V gene: TRBV30; clone size: NA; J gene: TRBJ1-2; D gene: NA; CDR3 length: 18; CDR3 DNA: TGTGCCTGGAGTGTATTAGGAGGGCCCGGGGACCCTAACTATGGCTACACCTTC; CDR3 protein: CAWSVLGGPGDPNYGYTF
V gene: TRBV5-8; clone size: NA; J gene: TRBJ1-2; D gene: TRBD1; CDR3 length: 16; CDR3 DNA: TGTGCCAGCAGCTCCCAGGGGGGCAGACCGAACTATGGCTACACCTTC; CDR3 protein: CASSSQGGRPNYGYTF
V gene: TRBV6-6; clone size: once; J gene: TRBJ1-1; D gene: NA; CDR3 length: 11; CDR3 DNA: TGTGCCAGCAGTTCAGGGACTGAAGCTTTCTTT; CDR3 protein: CASSSGTEAFF
V gene: TRBV2; clone size: NA; J gene: TRBJ1-2; D gene: TRBD1; CDR3 length: 15; CDR3 DNA: TGTGCCAGCAGTCCAACCGGGACAGGGTATCGTGGCTACACCTTC; CDR3 protein: CASSPTGTGYRGYTF
V gene: TRBV3-1/TRBV3-2; clone size: NA; J gene: TRBJ2-1; D gene: TRBD2; CDR3 length: 13; CDR3 DNA: TGTGCCAGCAGGACTAGCGGGATGAATGAGCAGTTCTTC; CDR3 protein: CASRTSGMNEQFF
V gene: TRBV19; clone size: NA; J gene: TRBJ2-6; D gene: NA; CDR3 length: 16; CDR3 DNA: TGTGCCAGTAGTACTATTAGACTTTCTGGGGCCAACGTCCTGACTTTC; CDR3 protein: CASSTIRLSGANVLTF
V gene: TRBV6-1; clone size: NA; J gene: TRBJ1-4; D gene: TRBD1; CDR3 length: 17; CDR3 DNA: TGTGCCAGCAGTGCCCGGGACAGGGGTGCAACTAATGAAAAACTGTTTTTT; CDR3 protein: CASSARDRGATNEKLFF
V gene: TRBV4-1; clone size: NA; J gene: TRBJ2-1; D gene: TRBD2; CDR3 length: 17; CDR3 DNA: TGCGCCAGCAGCCAATCTGTGAGCGGGGGGGTTTACAATGAGCAGTTCTTC; CDR3 protein: CASSQSVSGGVYNEQFF
V gene: TRBV10-3; clone size: NA; J gene: TRBJ1-2; D gene: TRBD1; CDR3 length: 15; CDR3 DNA: TGTGCCATCAGTGAGAATCTTGACAGGGACTATGGCTACACCTTC; CDR3 protein: CAISENLDRDYGYTF
V gene: TRBV7-2; clone size: NA; J gene: TRBJ2-6; D gene: TRBD2; CDR3 length: 16; CDR3 DNA: TGTGCCAGCAGCCCTTACGGGGGGGTCGGGGCCAACGTCCTGACTTTC; CDR3 protein: CASSPYGGVGANVLTF
V gene: TRBV5-1; clone size: NA; J gene: TRBJ2-7; D gene: TRBD1; CDR3 length: 13; CDR3 DNA: TGCGCCAGCAGCACGGGACAGCCCTACGAGCAGTACTTC; CDR3 protein: CASSTGQPYEQYF
V gene: TRBV7-9; clone size: NA; J gene: TRBJ2-1; D gene: TRBD2; CDR3 length: 14; CDR3 DNA: TGTGCCAGCAGCTTAGCGGGGGGGTACAATGAGCAGTTCTTC; CDR3 protein: CASSLAGGYNEQFF
V gene: TRBV7-2; clone size: NA; J gene: TRBJ1-5; D gene: TRBD1; CDR3 length: 14; CDR3 DNA: TGTGCCAGCAGCGGCAGGGGGGGCAATCAGCCCCAGCATTTT; CDR3 protein: CASSGRGGNQPQHF
V gene: TRBV5-8; clone size: few; J gene: TRBJ2-7; D gene: NA; CDR3 length: 15; CDR3 DNA: TGTGCCAGCAGCTTGAGGGAAATAGGGGGTCGCGAGCAGTACTTC; CDR3 protein: CASSLREIGGREQYF
V gene: TRBV24-1; clone size: few; J gene: TRBJ2-7; D gene: NA; CDR3 length: 13; CDR3 DNA: TGTGCCACACCGGGGGACCAGACCTACGAGCAGTACTTC; CDR3 protein: CATPGDQTYEQYF
V gene: TRBV24-1; clone size: NA; J gene: TRBJ2-5; D gene: NA; CDR3 length: 13; CDR3 DNA: TGTGCCACCAGTGATTCAGGGGAAGAGACCCAGTACTTC; CDR3 protein: CATSDSGEETQYF
V gene: TRBV5-1; clone size: NA; J gene: TRBJ2-5; D gene: NA; CDR3 length: 11; CDR3 DNA: TGCGCCATCCTAACTGCAGAGACCCAGTACTTC; CDR3 protein: CAILTAETQYF